The source of this TCR beta chain is a study of blood T cell repertoires in COVID-19. The protocol was immunoSEQ multiplex PCR, while the TCRdb copy is restricted to in-frame clones and leaves out a portion. Here the sample spans about 160,000 clones, 70% to 85% being singletons. Germline V gives CDR1 MNHEY, CDR2 SMNVEV (reference sequence). J gave up 4 bases and V 7 bases, and 12 bases lay outside the gene matches. The CDR3 consists of 15 residues. Sequencing was performed on peripheral blood. This TCR was recovered from a woman between 40 and 55 years old with COVID-19, enrolled during active disease. This sequence joins TRBV27 and TRBJ1-2; TRBD1 agrees at 7 bases. The CDR3 DNA reads as TGTGCCAGCAAGCATGGTGGGACAGCGATCTATGGCTACACCTTC. This codes for CASKHGGTAIYGYTF.